These 24 T cell receptor beta chains came from one sample sequenced in a study of blood T cell repertoires in COVID-19. Clones were read by immunoSEQ multiplex PCR, and TCRdb kept only the in-frame ones, dropping some. The sample contains under 200,000 clones, around 80% of which appear only once. Sequenced input: peripheral blood. These receptor sequences come from an older woman with COVID-19, enrolled during active disease.

The rearrangement links TRBV2 to TRBJ2-3; a possible D gene is TRBD1 (5 bases). Trimming cost V 6 bases and J 3 bases, with 19 bases left between them. The CDR3 contains 16 residues. Germline CDR1 and CDR2: SNHLY and FYNNEI. CDR3 amino acids: CASRDSYPTVTDTQYF. As DNA, the CDR3 is TGTGCCAGCAGGGATTCATATCCGACAGTGACAGATACGCAGTATTTT.

The V call is TRBV6-5, the J call TRBJ1-2; D unresolved. Per germline, CDR1 MNHEY and CDR2 SVGAGI. This CDR3 region has 13 residues. V was clipped by 8 bases and J by 4 bases, with 14 bases between them. The DNA for the CDR3 is TGTGCCAGCGGAAGAGGGCCTGGCTATGGCTACACCTTC. It translates to CASGRGPGYGYTF.

The chain couples TRBV2 to TRBJ1-2; D gene uncertain. This CDR3 has 11 amino acids. Trimming left V 6 bases short and J 3 bases short, with 5 bases between. Germline-derived CDR1 and CDR2 are SNHLY and FYNNEI. The CDR3 DNA sequence: TGTGCCAGCAGGGCGGACTATGGCTACACCTTC. Its protein is CASRADYGYTF.

The CDR3 here is CATASGETYEQYV. For the CDR3, the DNA is TGTGCCACCGCTAGCGGGGAAACTTACGAGCAGTACGTC. The rearrangement links TRBV10-3 to TRBJ2-7, with TRBD2 matching over 9 bases. The CDR3 is made up of 13 amino acids. CDR1 is ENHRY, CDR2 SYGVKD, per germline. The V gene end was trimmed by 10 bases and the J gene end by 4 bases; junction bases not matched to a gene: 8.

The chain joins TRBV27 to TRBJ2-1, with 15 bases that match TRBD2. There are 20 residues in the CDR3. Trimming removed 5 bases from V and 7 bases from J; junction bases left unmatched: 18. Germline V gene lookup returns CDR1 MNHEY and CDR2 SMNVEV (reference sequence). In DNA, the CDR3 is TGTGCCAGCAGTCGACAGGGACTAGCGGGAGGTTTTTCCTCGGGTAATGAGCAGTTCTTC. Protein: CASSRQGLAGGFSSGNEQFF.

Concerning this clone: This sample also contains other DNA sequences that code for the same CDR3. The chain couples TRBV19 to TRBJ1-1; D remains unclear. In germline, CDR1 is LNHDA, CDR2 SQIVND (reference sequence). The CDR3 is 13 amino acids. The V end was cut by 1 base, the J end by 3 bases, with 6 bases between. CDR3 sequence: CASSIGGDTEAFF. The CDR3 nucleotides read TGTGCCAGTAGTATAGGGGGAGACACTGAAGCTTTCTTT.

In the case of this clone: Other DNA sequences of this sample code for an identical CDR3. The chain recombines TRBV5-1 with TRBJ1-3; D ambiguous. This CDR3 region has 14 residues. The V and J ends lost 1 base and 2 bases respectively, with 7 bases between them. CDR1 is SGHRS and CDR2 is YFSETQ in the germline V gene. The DNA for the CDR3 is TGCGCCAGCAGCTTGCGGGGAACTGGAAACACCATATATTTT. Encoded protein: CASSLRGTGNTIYF. The full variable domain, completed using reference TRBV5-1 and TRBJ1-3, is KAGVTQTPRYLIKTRGQQVTLSCSPISGHRSVSWYQQTPGQGLQFLFEYFSETQRNKGNFPGRFSGRQFSNSRSEMNVSTLELGDSALYLCASSLRGTGNTIYFGEGSWLTVV.

The chain recombines TRBV25-1 with TRBJ1-2; D perhaps matches TRBD1 (6 bases). V lost 4 bases, J lost 4 bases, and 13 bases lay in between. The length of the CDR3 is 14 residues. CDR1 and CDR2 (germline): MGHDK, SYGVNS. DNA of the CDR3: TGTGCCAGCAGTGCTCCGGGACAATTCTATGGCTACACCTTC. Translating gives CASSAPGQFYGYTF.

The chain carries TRBV18 and TRBJ1-1; D gene unclear. This CDR3 spans 13 amino acids. From germline, CDR1 is KGHSH and CDR2 LQKENI. V was clipped by 2 bases and J by 7 bases, with 11 bases between them. As DNA, the CDR3 is TGTGCCAGCTCACCAGCGTTAGATCGTGAAGCTTTCTTT. The encoded protein is CASSPALDREAFF.

The V call is TRBV5-1, the J call TRBJ2-7; TRBD1 matches 8 bases. The CDR3 extends over 13 amino acids. Germline V gene sequence: CDR1 SGHRS, CDR2 YFSETQ. V lost 4 bases to trimming and J lost 6 bases; unmatched junction nucleotides: 6. CDR3 sequence reads: CASSPDRVSEQYV. DNA of the CDR3: TGCGCCAGCAGCCCGGACAGGGTATCCGAGCAGTACGTC.

The rearrangement uses TRBV29-1 and TRBJ1-1; 7 bases are a match to TRBD1. The CDR3 is 13 amino acids. V lost 6 bases and J lost 3; bases outside the gene matches: 7. The germline gives CDR1 SQVTM, CDR2 ANQGSEA. The CDR3 nucleotides are TGCAGCGTAAATACCGACAGGGACACTGAAGCTTTCTTT. Translated: CSVNTDRDTEAFF.

The chain has TRBV29-1 and TRBJ1-3; D might be TRBD1 (6 bases). This CDR3 contains 13 residues. V was cut by 3 bases and J by 4 bases, with 10 bases left in between. The germline gives CDR1 SQVTM, CDR2 ANQGSEA. CDR3 loop: CSVDIQGGNTIYF. The CDR3 nucleotides are TGCAGCGTTGATATCCAGGGGGGAAACACCATATATTTT.

J is TRBJ1-6 and V is TRBV7-8; 8 bases line up with TRBD1. The trim removed 2 bases at V and 7 bases at J, leaving 7 bases unmatched. Per the germline V gene, CDR1 is SGHVS and CDR2 is FQNEAQ. The CDR3 has 16 residues. The CDR3 region is CASSLSTGQGNSPLHF. CDR3 in DNA: TGTGCCAGCAGCTTATCCACCGGACAGGGCAATTCACCCCTCCACTTT.

The genes are TRBV30 and TRBJ2-3; 12 bases fit TRBD2. The V segment lost 8 bases and the J segment 4 bases; nucleotides outside the gene matches: 7. The CDR3 sequence is 14 residues long. Germline V gives CDR1 GTSNPN, CDR2 SVGIG (reference sequence). CDR3 sequence reads: CARALAGGSDTQYF. CDR3 sequence (DNA): TGTGCCCGTGCACTAGCGGGGGGTTCAGATACGCAGTATTTT.

The chain recombines TRBV19 with TRBJ1-2; 8 bases map to TRBD1. The CDR3 spans 15 residues. V was clipped by 4 bases and J by 6 bases; unmatched bases: 10. Germline lookup yields CDR1 LNHDA and CDR2 SQIVND (reference sequence). This CDR3 reads CASSTQLPGGHGYTF. CDR3 nucleotide sequence: TGTGCCAGTAGTACCCAACTACCAGGGGGCCATGGCTACACCTTC.

The chain is built from TRBV5-1 and TRBJ1-6; 8 nucleotides match TRBD1. Germline values: CDR1 SGHRS, CDR2 YFSETQ. After removal of 5 bases from V and 9 bases from J, the junction contained 10 bases not matched to a gene. There are 15 residues in the CDR3. CDR3 DNA sequence: TGCGCCAGCAGTTCGGACCCCGGACAGGGTTCACCCCTCCACTTT. As protein: CASSSDPGQGSPLHF.

This clone occurred once. This chain connects TRBV5-1 to TRBJ2-7; 14 bases are shared with TRBD2. V shed 5 bases and J 0 bases; nucleotides not matched to a gene: 7. The CDR3 has 17 amino acids. Germline CDR1 is SGHRS and CDR2 is YFSETQ. CDR3 in amino acids: CASSPRTSGRSSYEQYF. Written as DNA, the CDR3 is TGCGCCAGCAGTCCAAGGACTAGCGGGAGGAGCTCCTACGAGCAGTACTTC. The whole variable domain, filled in from reference TRBV5-1 and TRBJ2-7, reads KAGVTQTPRYLIKTRGQQVTLSCSPISGHRSVSWYQQTPGQGLQFLFEYFSETQRNKGNFPGRFSGRQFSNSRSEMNVSTLELGDSALYLCASSPRTSGRSSYEQYFGPGTRLTVT.

The chain combines TRBV28 with TRBJ2-7; the match to TRBD2 covers 8 bases. The ends lost 2 bases at V and 4 bases at J; junction bases unmatched: 19. CDR1 MDHEN and CDR2 SYDVKM come from the germline V gene. The CDR3 is 19 amino acids. The CDR3 region has the DNA TGTGCCAGCAGTTTACCGGGGGGGGTGAAGAGGTTTCGCCCGTACGAGCAGTACGTC. Amino acids: CASSLPGGVKRFRPYEQYV.

About this clone itself: The sample holds other DNA sequences that translate to the same CDR3. The chain has TRBV7-2 and TRBJ1-5; D gene uncertain. V was cut by 1 base and J by 4 bases, with 5 bases left in between. This CDR3 contains 13 residues. Per the germline V gene, CDR1 is SGHTA and CDR2 is FQGNSA. The chain's CDR3 is CASSLELNQPQHF. The CDR3 DNA follows: TGTGCCAGCAGCTTAGAACTAAATCAGCCCCAGCATTTT. The full variable domain, with the rest looked up from reference TRBV7-2 and TRBJ1-5, is GAGVSQSPSNKVTEKGKDVELRCDPISGHTALYWYRQSLGQGLEFLIYFQGNSAPDKSGLPSDRFSAERTGGSVSTLTIQRTQQEDSAVYLCASSLELNQPQHFGDGTRLSIL.

V usage is TRBV3-1 (or the pseudogene TRBV3-2) and J usage is TRBJ2-7; D is perhaps TRBD1 (6 bases). From germline, CDR1 is LGHDT and CDR2 YNNKEL (reference sequence). The CDR3 runs 12 residues. Trimming left V 1 base short and J 6 bases short, with 7 bases between. CDR3 loop: CASSQGRGEQYV. As DNA, the CDR3 is TGTGCCAGCAGCCAAGGCAGGGGCGAGCAGTACGTC.

The chain uses TRBV6-5 and TRBJ1-4; 7 bases are shared with TRBD1. CDR1 and CDR2 (germline): MNHEY, SVGAGI. The CDR3 is made up of 14 amino acids. With V trimmed by 7 bases and J by 8 bases, 10 bases remained unmatched. The CDR3 loop reads CASTPTGVGEKLFF. The CDR3, as DNA: TGTGCCAGCACCCCCACAGGGGTCGGAGAAAAACTGTTTTTT.

The CDR3 loop reads CASSLSGDTYEQYF. The CDR3 nucleotides read TGTGCCAGCAGCTTAAGCGGGGATACCTACGAGCAGTACTTC. The J gene is TRBJ2-7, the V gene TRBV7-9; 7 bases are a match to TRBD2. CDR3 length: 14 amino acids. The germline V gene encodes CDR1 SEHNR and CDR2 FQNEAQ (reference sequence). V trimming: 2 bases; J trimming: 2 bases; junction bases outside the gene matches: 3.

The gene calls are TRBV28 and TRBJ1-1; tentatively, D is TRBD1 (5 bases). Trimming removed 8 bases at V and 1 base at J, with 26 bases between. This CDR3 spans 18 amino acids. Germline-derived CDR1 and CDR2 are MDHEN and SYDVKM. The CDR3 DNA reads as TGTGCCAGCCGCTCAAGCAAGGGGAGGGGCATTGGGAACACTGAAGCTTTCTTT. Translated: CASRSSKGRGIGNTEAFF.

The J gene is TRBJ2-7, the V gene TRBV5-5, with 7 nucleotides matching TRBD1. With V trimmed by 2 bases and J by 2 bases, 7 bases remained unmatched. The CDR3 is 15 residues long. Germline lookup yields CDR1 SGHKS and CDR2 YYEKEE (reference sequence). CDR3 sequence: CASSFIAGGPYEQYF. CDR3 bases: TGTGCCAGCAGCTTTATAGCAGGGGGACCCTACGAGCAGTACTTC.